Listed here are 20 T cell receptor beta chains from one sample, sequenced in a study of blood T cell repertoires in COVID-19. The assay was immunoSEQ multiplex PCR, and TCRdb's table has in-frame clones only and misses some. The data hold roughly 310,000 clones, with roughly nine tenths observed a single time. Sample: PBMCs or T cells enriched from blood (not recorded which). These receptors all stem from a man aged 55 to 69 who had recovered from COVID-19.

V gene TRBV28 combines with J gene TRBJ1-2, with 7 bases aligning to TRBD1. V trimming: 7 bases; J trimming: 8 bases; junction bases outside the gene matches: 10. Germline V CDR1 and CDR2: MDHEN, SYDVKM. The CDR3 sequence is 13 residues long. CDR3 bases: TGTGCCAGCATTTCTACGGGACAGTGGGGCTACACCTTC. It yields the protein CASISTGQWGYTF.

V usage is TRBV19 and J usage is TRBJ1-5; D call uncertain. Deletions cut 5 bases from V and 5 bases from J, with 7 bases between. This CDR3 comprises 12 residues. The germline CDR1 and CDR2 sequences are LNHDA and SQIVND (reference sequence). Here the CDR3 reads CASSLQHQPQHF. In nucleotides, the CDR3 is TGTGCCAGTAGTTTACAGCATCAGCCCCAGCATTTT.

The chain couples TRBV10-1 to TRBJ2-7, with D possibly matching TRBD1 (5 bases). Germline CDR1 is WNHNN and CDR2 is SYGVQD (reference sequence). V lost 0 bases, J lost 4 bases, and 10 bases lay in between. CDR3 length: 14 amino acids. The CDR3 DNA is TGCGCCAGCAGTGAGTCGATTAGGGGTTACGAGCAGTACTTC. It encodes CASSESIRGYEQYF.

The chain is built from TRBV3-1 (or the pseudogene TRBV3-2) and TRBJ1-1, with 7 nucleotides matching TRBD1. Trimming took 5 bases from V and 4 from J; bases not matched to a gene: 4. The CDR3 is 13 amino acids. Germline loops: CDR1 LGHDT, CDR2 YNNKEL (reference sequence). The DNA of the CDR3 is TGTGCCAGCAGCTCGACAGGGAGCACTGAAGCTTTCTTT. Translation gives CASSSTGSTEAFF.

The J gene is TRBJ2-5, the V gene TRBV7-6; TRBD1 matches at 7 bases. The CDR3 spans 16 residues. Trimming removed 2 bases from V and 4 bases from J; junction bases left unmatched: 10. Per germline, CDR1 SGHVS and CDR2 FNYEAQ. CDR3: CASSLRDREIGETQYF. For the CDR3, the DNA is TGTGCCAGCAGCTTACGAGACAGGGAGATTGGAGAGACCCAGTACTTC.

This chain uses TRBV6-1 with TRBJ2-3; D uncertain. The CDR3 contains 12 residues. Germline V gives CDR1 MNHNS, CDR2 SASEGT. Trimming took off 2 bases at V and 6 bases at J, with 6 bases between the two ends. CDR3 amino acids: CASSETRDTQYF. The DNA of the CDR3 is TGTGCCAGCAGTGAAACCAGGGATACGCAGTATTTT.

The chain is built from TRBV30 and TRBJ1-2; 8 positions agree with TRBD1. Germline V CDR1 and CDR2: GTSNPN, SVGIG (reference sequence). Losses at the gene ends were 3 bases for V and 7 bases for J; bases not matched to a gene: 7. The CDR3 runs to 13 residues. CDR3: CAWRNRTGFGYTF. The CDR3 DNA sequence: TGTGCCTGGAGGAATAGGACAGGGTTTGGCTACACCTTC.

V gene TRBV29-1 combines with J gene TRBJ2-2; tentative D call: TRBD2 (5 bases). Germline CDR1 reads SQVTM; CDR2 reads ANQGSEA. Trimming stripped 5 bases from V and 3 bases from J, with 19 bases between. The CDR3 contains 16 residues. The CDR3 coding sequence is TGCAGCGTTCCCGCGGATAGCGATAGAGACACCGGGGAGCTGTTTTTT. It translates to CSVPADSDRDTGELFF.

The chain is built from TRBV6-5 and TRBJ1-2; TRBD1 might be the D (6 bases). The CDR3 loop spans 14 amino acids. Germline values: CDR1 MNHEY, CDR2 SVGAGI. The germline V and J ends were trimmed by 5 bases and 0 bases, with 10 bases remaining between them. In DNA form, the CDR3 reads TGTGCCAGCAGTAAACAGGGATCTAACTATGGCTACACCTTC. It translates to CASSKQGSNYGYTF.

V is TRBV5-6 and J is TRBJ2-1, with D tentatively TRBD2 (5 bases). This CDR3 has 15 amino acids. Germline CDR1 SGHDT, CDR2 YYEEEE. Trimming cost V 3 bases and J 4 bases, with 14 bases left between them. The CDR3 sequence: CASSSPGSFYNEQFF. The CDR3 nucleotides are TGTGCCAGCAGCTCCCCGGGATCGTTTTACAATGAGCAGTTCTTC.

This clone is a singleton in its sample. Other DNA sequences from this sample encode an identical CDR3 as well. V usage is TRBV2 and J usage is TRBJ1-1, with D possibly being TRBD1 (5 bases). The V gene lost 6 bases and the J gene lost 4 bases, with 9 bases spanning the gap. Germline CDR1 reads SNHLY; CDR2 reads FYNNEI. This CDR3 has 12 residues. DNA of the CDR3: TGTGCCAGCAGGGGGGGAGGCACTGAAGCTTTCTTT. Its protein product is CASRGGGTEAFF.

The rearrangement joins TRBV6-5 to TRBJ1-5; TRBD1 agrees at 10 bases. The germline V gene has CDR1 MNHEY and CDR2 SVGAGI. This CDR3 is 13 amino acids long. Losses at the gene ends were 10 bases for V and 4 bases for J; bases not matched to a gene: 4. The CDR3 here is CATRTGGNQPQHF. In DNA, the CDR3 is TGTGCCACCCGGACAGGGGGTAATCAGCCCCAGCATTTT.

The chain has TRBV24-1 and TRBJ1-1; weak D call: TRBD1 (6 bases). The V gene lost 5 bases and the J gene lost 3 bases, with 9 bases spanning the gap. The CDR3 contains 13 residues. The germline V gene encodes CDR1 KGHDR and CDR2 SFDVKD. The CDR3 protein is CATSGGRYTEAFF. The DNA of the CDR3 is TGTGCCACCAGTGGGGGGCGGTACACTGAAGCTTTCTTT.

V is TRBV30 and J is TRBJ1-6, with D hard to call. The V end lost 3 bases, the J end lost 3 bases, and 12 bases lay between the germline ends. Germline V CDR1 and CDR2: GTSNPN, SVGIG (reference sequence). This CDR3 has 15 amino acids. The CDR3 sequence: CAWSPNLYYNSPLHF. For the CDR3, the DNA is TGTGCCTGGAGCCCTAATCTGTACTATAATTCACCCCTCCACTTT.

The chain employs TRBV5-4 and TRBJ2-3, with TRBD1 as a possible D gene (6 bases). The length of the CDR3 is 14 residues. Trimming removed 4 bases from V and 5 bases from J, with 14 bases in between. Germline values: CDR1 SGHNT, CDR2 YYREEE (reference sequence). The CDR3 DNA reads TGTGCCAGCAGCCACCGGACAGAGGGAGATACGCAGTATTTT. Amino acids: CASSHRTEGDTQYF.

This clone was detected once. V usage is TRBV6-5 and J usage is TRBJ2-5; possibly TRBD2 for D (5 bases). CDR3 length: 13 residues. The germline V gene encodes CDR1 MNHEY and CDR2 SVGAGI. V lost 7 bases and J lost 5, with 14 bases in between. This CDR3 reads CASTRGQAETQYF. CDR3 bases: TGTGCCAGCACTCGCGGGCAGGCGGAGACCCAGTACTTC.

The genes are TRBV27 and TRBJ2-1, with 7 bases lining up with TRBD2. The junction had 10 bases not matched to a gene; V was cut back by 5 bases and J by 9 bases. The germline gives CDR1 MNHEY, CDR2 SMNVEV (reference sequence). The CDR3 is made up of 14 amino acids. The CDR3 coding sequence is TGTGCCAGCAGTCCCTCGGCGGGAGAGGCTGAGCAGTTCTTC. Translating gives CASSPSAGEAEQFF.

The genes are TRBV2 and TRBJ2-1; 10 bases are shared with TRBD2. Germline V CDR1 and CDR2: SNHLY, FYNNEI. This CDR3 is built from 15 residues. Losses at the gene ends were 4 bases for V and 2 bases for J; bases not matched to a gene: 2. This CDR3 is CASSVLAGAYNEQFF. The CDR3, as DNA: TGTGCCAGCAGTGTCCTAGCGGGGGCCTACAATGAGCAGTTCTTC.

The chain joins TRBV7-6 to TRBJ2-1; D not certain. This CDR3 contains 18 residues. V shed 5 bases and J shed 0 bases, with 20 bases lying between them. CDR1 and CDR2 from the germline V gene are SGHVS and FNYEAQ. CDR3 region: CASSPWSPAAYSYNEQFF. The CDR3 region has the DNA TGTGCCAGCAGCCCCTGGTCCCCGGCGGCCTACTCCTACAATGAGCAGTTCTTC.

This chain joins TRBV2 and TRBJ2-3, with 8 bases lining up with TRBD2. CDR1 and CDR2 (germline): SNHLY, FYNNEI. This CDR3 spans 15 amino acids. V trimming: 7 bases; J trimming: 9 bases; junction bases outside the gene matches: 15. The CDR3 spells CASTGGGPRLGTQYF. The CDR3 DNA reads TGTGCCAGCACTGGCGGGGGGCCCCGGTTGGGAACGCAGTATTTT.